Sequencing of this T cell receptor beta chain was carried out in a study of blood T cells in healthy people across ages. The wider study: When template switching was applied, about one barcoded beta molecule was captured per two T cells.

The CDR3 has 16 amino acids. Germline V lookup: CDR1 SGDLS, CDR2 YYNGEE. Germline trimming cut 0 bases from V and 4 bases from J; bases unmatched to any gene: 4. The second PCR ran roughly 6 to 11 cycles with a sample-barcoded 5' primer and J-beta primers. Each CDR3 protein is one row after TCRdb ran MiXCR on the 5' RACE reads. Of some 900,000 distinct CDR3 sequences listed, more than 25% were seen once; the top ten hold around 15%. V usage is TRBV9 and J usage is TRBJ1-2; 12 nucleotides align to TRBD1. The sequence derives from an elderly woman in good health. Sequenced: blood. Here the CDR3 DNA reads TGTGCCAGCAGCGTAGCTGAGGGACAGGGGGCCTATGGCTACACCTTC. It is translated as CASSVAEGQGAYGYTF.